What follows are 7 T cell receptor beta chains derived from one specimen sequenced in a study. Via MiXCR, TCRdb re-called the RT-PCR reads, giving one row per CDR3 protein. The table lists about 680,000 distinct CDR3 sequences, approximately 15% of them singletons. The sample was memory CD4+ T cells from blood. Receptors originate from a female donor in good health, serving as a healthy control.

V usage is TRBV25-1 and J usage is TRBJ1-6, with 10 bases lining up with TRBD1. The CDR3 has 18 residues. Per germline, CDR1 MGHDK and CDR2 SYGVNS. The V and J ends lost 3 bases and 7 bases, in that order; junction bases with no gene match: 12. CDR3 in amino acids: CASSEPGQGTGENSPLHF. In DNA, the CDR3 is TGTGCCAGCAGTGAGCCGGGACAGGGGACGGGAGAGAATTCACCCCTCCACTTT.

The DNA for the CDR3 is TGTGCCAGCAGCGCGACTTCAGGGCCCTTGGGTTACACCTTC. It codes for CASSATSGPLGYTF. V is TRBV11-2 and J is TRBJ1-2; D is perhaps TRBD1 (5 bases). Germline values: CDR1 SGHAT, CDR2 FQNNGV. The CDR3 has 14 residues. The V end lost 5 bases, the J end lost 11 bases, and 21 bases lay between the germline ends.

In its sample, this clonotype was seen a few times. The rearrangement joins TRBV9 to TRBJ1-2, with TRBD1 matching 8 bases. The CDR3 loop spans 15 amino acids. Per the germline V gene, CDR1 is SGDLS and CDR2 is YYNGEE. V shed 3 bases, J shed 8 bases, and the junction held 12 bases outside the gene matches. The CDR3 DNA sequence: TGTGCCAGCAGCGATTTCGAGACAGGGGTCCGCGGCTACACCTTC. Translated: CASSDFETGVRGYTF.

The chain recombines TRBV6-4 with TRBJ2-3; the D gene is possibly TRBD1 (6 bases). CDR1 and CDR2 (germline): MRHNA, SNTAGT. This CDR3 contains 13 residues. The V end lost 4 bases, the J end lost 5 bases, and 10 bases lay between the germline ends. The CDR3 loop reads CASSGEGGDTQYF. The CDR3 region has the DNA TGTGCCAGCAGTGGAGAAGGGGGAGATACGCAGTATTTT.

The J gene is TRBJ2-7, the V gene TRBV10-3; 11 bases fit TRBD2. V lost 4 bases and J lost 4; bases outside the gene matches: 6. The CDR3 has 15 amino acids. CDR1 and CDR2 from the germline V gene are ENHRY and SYGVKD. The CDR3 coding sequence is TGTGCCATCAGTGGGGTTAGCGGGAGGGAATACGAGCAGTACTTC. This codes for CAISGVSGREYEQYF.

The rearrangement links TRBV28 to TRBJ1-5, with 7 positions matching TRBD1. In germline, CDR1 is MDHEN, CDR2 SYDVKM. The CDR3 is 15 residues long. J gave up 4 bases and V 4 bases, and 7 bases lay outside the gene matches. The CDR3 loop is CASSSHRGANQPQHF. CDR3 sequence (DNA): TGTGCCAGCAGTTCCCACAGGGGCGCGAATCAGCCCCAGCATTTT.

The rearrangement links TRBV10-3 to TRBJ1-1; D not resolved. CDR1 ENHRY and CDR2 SYGVKD come from the germline V gene. There are 11 residues in the CDR3. The V end lost 4 bases, the J end lost 6 bases, and 6 bases lay between the germline ends. The CDR3 nucleotides are TGTGCCATCAGTGCAAATGCTGAAGCTTTCTTT. The encoded protein is CAISANAEAFF.